This TCR beta chain was obtained from a study of shared clonotypes between healthy human individuals. Notes on the study in general: Unshared clonotypes carried lower generation probabilities than those common to all four donors. Larger estimated richness was generally recorded for naive subsets relative to memory subsets.

Here immunoSEQ multiplex PCR was the method, and the copy in TCRdb shows in-frame clones only, minus some. Among nearly 2 million clones, approximately 94% were seen once, and the ten largest hold under 1.5%. Naive CD8 cells were CD45RO-negative, positively selected for CCR7, excluding terminally differentiated effector memory CD45RA+ cells. With regard to this clone: Its target is not known.

Specimen: naive CD8+ T cells sorted from blood. The sequence came from a man younger than 30 in good health.

The CDR3, as DNA: TGTGCCAGCAGCTTCGGGACAGGGGGCCGTGAAGCTTTCTTT. Protein product: CASSFGTGGREAFF. The chain employs TRBV5-6 and TRBJ1-1; 12 positions match TRBD1. This CDR3 has 14 residues. The V gene's germline CDR1 is SGHDT and CDR2 YYEEEE. The junction had 3 bases not matched to a gene; V was cut back by 2 bases and J by 7 bases.